This is a list of T cell receptor beta chains from one sample in a study of patients and donors after allogeneic stem cell transplantation. TCRdb used MiXCR to reprocess the RT-PCR reads, holding one entry per CDR3 protein. The sample holds about 960,000 distinct CDR3 sequences, about a sixth seen once. Material for sequencing was blood, either unsorted or a sorted T cell fraction (not recorded which). The origin of the receptors is a human donor who was either an allogeneic HSCT recipient or a stem cell or donor lymphocyte infusion donor (not recorded which). It is not recorded whose cells these are; they may come from a transplant donor. Each CDR3 is given without its conserved first and last residue.

cdr3_length v_call cdr3_aa
13 TRBV3-1 ASSQRGTPNSPLH
11 TRBV12-3/TRBV12-4 ASTRDFDQPQH
11 TRBV15 ATSRTTQETQY
14 TRBV6-1 ASILAGRASTDTQY
11 TRBV14 ASRSSGGETQY
14 TRBV9 ASSVGFWDRNHEQY
14 TRBV20-1 SARRSQGTAKNIQY
14 TRBV7-9 ASSQPAGSSGNTIY
12 TRBV14 ASSQDNWANEQF
11 TRBV20-1 SARPGISYGYT
11 TRBV12-3/TRBV12-4 ASSRVVTGELF
13 TRBV12-3/TRBV12-4 ASRPGTGIVEKLF
14 TRBV4-2 ASSRLGRGYQETQY
14 TRBV7-9 ASRPGTSLRDTEAF
14 TRBV19 ASMPSFGTGANVLT
14 TRBV6-1 ASSRGTGDSGNTIY
13 TRBV7-2 ASSPLGGGSYEQY
12 TRBV24-1 ATRGQGDHYGYT
11 TRBV4-2 ASSPQTNEKLF
14 TRBV2 ASSEAPGGANYGYT
13 TRBV24-1 ATSDADRPSYEQY
12 TRBV20-1 SARAGGPRETQY
12 TRBV20-1 SAPDRGSTYEQY
12 TRBV12-3/TRBV12-4 ATNQAGGYNEQF
12 TRBV20-1 SAPGHLDTGELF
9 TRBV12-3/TRBV12-4 ASRTYNEQF
13 TRBV3-1 ASSPGQGLNQPQH
12 TRBV20-1 SARRREALNEQF
15 TRBV4-3 ASSQFYQGAAKNIQY
12 TRBV9 ASSAPGLPFEQY
10 TRBV11-1 ASSQRTTKAF
12 TRBV12-3/TRBV12-4 ASSPPGQFYGYT
14 TRBV14 ASSQNSPGLGDEQF
9 TRBV27 ASSRGLEQY
16 TRBV4-1 ASSQDALAGGMDQPQH
10 TRBV10-3 AIRADSYEQY
14 TRBV5-6 ASSLLGQGGAYEQY
12 TRBV4-1 ASSQDGGTGELF
10 TRBV15 ATRQVNEKLF
11 TRBV7-9 ASNEAGDGTQY
9 TRBV12-3/TRBV12-4 ASSSAGGYT
13 TRBV6-1 ASSPVDRDNSPLH
11 TRBV21-1 ASSNFKRNEQY
13 TRBV5-1 ASRRDRNSGNTIY
12 TRBV6-5 ASSYGSLSDTQY
9 TRBV6-2/TRBV6-3 ASSQEGTQH
16 TRBV2 ASSRGGTGGRDNQPQH
11 TRBV29-1 SVRFGGTYEQY
14 TRBV10-3 AISESGLALGETQY
13 TRBV5-1 ASSRLAGDPGELF
16 TRBV15 ATSRDHQGYRVDYGYT
13 TRBV12-3/TRBV12-4 ASSPTGFSGNTIY
11 TRBV10-3 ATGGQGTGKLF
12 TRBV6-5 ASSYPGQKYEQY
11 TRBV29-1 SVADSYQETQY
12 TRBV30 ARIGLGINTEAF
13 TRBV27 ASSGPLSSYNEQF
11 TRBV5-5 ASSLRVRTEAF
13 TRBV21-1 ASSRQGPFGNTIY
15 TRBV9 ASSVAEWVSSGNTIY